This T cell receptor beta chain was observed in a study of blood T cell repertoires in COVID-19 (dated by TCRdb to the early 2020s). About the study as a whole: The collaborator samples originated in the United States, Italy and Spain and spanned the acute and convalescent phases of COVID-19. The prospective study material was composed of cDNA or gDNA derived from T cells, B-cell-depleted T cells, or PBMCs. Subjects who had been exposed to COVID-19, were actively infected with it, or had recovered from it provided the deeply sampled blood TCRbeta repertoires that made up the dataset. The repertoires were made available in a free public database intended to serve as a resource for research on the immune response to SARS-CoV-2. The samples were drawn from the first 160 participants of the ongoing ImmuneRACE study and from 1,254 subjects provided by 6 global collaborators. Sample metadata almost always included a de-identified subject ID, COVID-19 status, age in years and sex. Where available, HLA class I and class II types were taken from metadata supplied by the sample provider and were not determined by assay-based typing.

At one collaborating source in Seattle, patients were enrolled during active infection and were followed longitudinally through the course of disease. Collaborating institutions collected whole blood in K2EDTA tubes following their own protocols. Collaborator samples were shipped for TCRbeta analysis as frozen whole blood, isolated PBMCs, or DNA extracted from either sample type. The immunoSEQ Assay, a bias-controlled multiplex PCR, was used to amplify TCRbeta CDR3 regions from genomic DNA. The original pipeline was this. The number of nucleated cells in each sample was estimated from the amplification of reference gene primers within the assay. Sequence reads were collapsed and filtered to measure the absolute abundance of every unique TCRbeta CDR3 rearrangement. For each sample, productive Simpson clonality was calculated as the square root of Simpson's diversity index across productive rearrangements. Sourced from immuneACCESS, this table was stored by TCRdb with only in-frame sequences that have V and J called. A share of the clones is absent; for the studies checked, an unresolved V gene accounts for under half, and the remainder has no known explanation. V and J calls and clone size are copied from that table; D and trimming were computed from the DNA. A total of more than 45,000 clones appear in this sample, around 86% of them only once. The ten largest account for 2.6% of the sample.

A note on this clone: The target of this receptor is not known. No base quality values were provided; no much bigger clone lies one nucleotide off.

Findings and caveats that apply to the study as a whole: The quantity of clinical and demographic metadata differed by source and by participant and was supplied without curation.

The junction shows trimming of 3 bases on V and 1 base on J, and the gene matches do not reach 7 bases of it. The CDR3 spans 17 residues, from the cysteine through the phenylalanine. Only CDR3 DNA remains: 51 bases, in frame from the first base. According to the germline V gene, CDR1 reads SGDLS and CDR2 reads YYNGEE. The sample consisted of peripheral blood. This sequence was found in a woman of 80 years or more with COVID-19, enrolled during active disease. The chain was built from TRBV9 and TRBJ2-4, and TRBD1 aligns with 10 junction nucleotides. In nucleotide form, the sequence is TGTGCCAGCAGCGGGAGAGGGACAGGGGTCGCCAAAAACATTCAGTACTTC. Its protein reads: CASSGRGTGVAKNIQYF.